Listed below are T cell receptor beta chains from one sample, sequenced in a study of response to subunit inactivated influenza vaccine. TCRdb called the RT-PCR reads again in MiXCR, with one record for every CDR3 protein. Altogether about 500,000 distinct CDR3 sequences are present, approximately 15% being singletons, with the ten largest covering around 3%. The sequences come from CD4+ T cells sorted from PBMCs, collected around 2 years after vaccination. The receptors originated from a man between 50 and 75 years old who received an inactivated influenza vaccine. The CDR3 runs from the conserved cysteine through the conserved F or W. The order of the fields is J gene, V gene, clone size, D gene, CDR3 protein, CDR3 DNA. A D gene is named only where the DNA matches it firmly. Not all rows give a size; the values are once, few, many and, for expanded clones, a class.

TRBJ1-1 TRBV5-1 many TRBD1 CASSVDRRNTEAFF TGCGCCAGCAGCGTGGACAGGAGGAACACTGAAGCTTTCTTT
TRBJ1-2 TRBV5-1 . . CASSLAADSLYGYTF TGCGCCAGCAGCTTGGCCGCGGACAGCCTATATGGCTACACCTTC
TRBJ1-6 TRBV7-8 many TRBD1 CASRPGQGNSPLHF TGTGCCAGCAGGCCAGGACAGGGTAATTCACCCCTCCACTTT
TRBJ2-1 TRBV5-6 . . CASTFVSSYNEQFF TGTGCCAGCACCTTTGTAAGCTCCTACAATGAGCAGTTCTTC
TRBJ2-7 TRBV7-2 . . CASSPQMSSYEQYF TGTGCCAGCAGCCCCCAGATGAGCTCCTACGAGCAGTACTTC
TRBJ2-7 TRBV9 few . CASSVSLGGYEQYF TGTGCCAGCAGCGTAAGTTTAGGAGGCTACGAGCAGTACTTC
TRBJ2-1 TRBV19 . . CATTFRAGSYNEQFF TGTGCCACCACTTTCAGGGCGGGCTCCTACAATGAGCAGTTCTTC
TRBJ2-2 TRBV18 . . CASSEGQSNTGELFF TGTGCCAGCTCGGAGGGACAGTCGAACACCGGGGAGCTGTTTTTT
TRBJ1-4 TRBV7-2 . . CASRSTGMDEKLFF TGTGCCAGCCGGTCCACGGGGATGGACGAAAAACTGTTTTTT
TRBJ2-1 TRBV4-1 . TRBD2 CASSQIAGDEQFF TGCGCCAGCAGCCAAATAGCGGGTGATGAGCAGTTCTTC
TRBJ2-7 TRBV20-1 few . CSARPGGKVHEQYF TGCAGTGCTAGGCCTGGGGGGAAGGTGCACGAGCAGTACTTC
TRBJ1-1 TRBV12-3/TRBV12-4 few TRBD1 CASSPGDRGNTEAFF TGTGCCAGCAGTCCCGGGGACAGGGGGAACACTGAAGCTTTCTTT
TRBJ2-7 TRBV30 few . CAVSGGRFTGEQYF TGTGCCGTCTCTGGCGGGCGGTTCACAGGGGAGCAGTACTTC
TRBJ2-7 TRBV9 few . CASSVEQVAYEQYF TGTGCCAGCAGCGTAGAACAGGTAGCCTACGAGCAGTACTTC
TRBJ2-4 TRBV6-5 . TRBD1 CASSYSGQGANIQYF TGTGCCAGCAGTTACTCTGGTCAGGGGGCCAACATTCAGTACTTC
TRBJ1-6 TRBV10-3 few TRBD1 CAISEGTGSGSPLHF TGTGCCATCAGTGAGGGGACAGGGAGCGGATCACCCCTCCACTTT
TRBJ2-5 TRBV20-1 few TRBD1 CSARAGQGAAQETQYF TGCAGTGCTAGAGCAGGGCAGGGGGCCGCTCAAGAGACCCAGTACTTC
TRBJ1-3 TRBV7-9 many . CASSPSRFTSGNTIYF TGTGCCAGCAGCCCCAGCCGCTTTACCTCTGGAAACACCATATATTTT
TRBJ2-1 TRBV7-9 . TRBD2 CASSPDLLAVHNEQFF TGTGCCAGCAGCCCGGACCTACTAGCGGTACACAATGAGCAGTTCTTC
TRBJ2-7 TRBV19 few TRBD1 CASSITGGSYEQYF TGTGCCAGTAGTATAACAGGGGGATCGTACGAGCAGTACTTC
TRBJ2-7 TRBV12-3/TRBV12-4 few . CASSLRLGSTVGEQYF TGTGCCAGCAGTTTACGGCTCGGTTCTACGGTGGGGGAGCAGTACTTC
TRBJ1-1 TRBV7-2 . . CASSLNIWNTEAFF TGTGCCAGCAGCTTAAACATCTGGAACACTGAAGCTTTCTTT
TRBJ2-7 TRBV29-1 . TRBD1 CSARTGYSYEQYF TGCAGCGCTCGGACAGGGTACTCCTACGAGCAGTACTTC
TRBJ2-1 TRBV5-1 few . CASSGNWGLQLNEQFF TGCGCCAGCAGCGGAAACTGGGGCCTCCAGCTCAATGAGCAGTTCTTC
TRBJ2-1 TRBV5-1 many . CASSLAFGPPGDEQFF TGCGCCAGCAGCTTGGCCTTCGGACCCCCAGGCGATGAGCAGTTCTTC